These 25 T cell receptor beta chains came from one sample sequenced in a study of long-term antiretroviral therapy in people with HIV. Run at survey level, the immunoSEQ assay was version v3.0. Using immunoSEQ multiplex PCR, the repertoire was profiled, and TCRdb retains in-frame clones only, with some absent. The sample yields about 38,000 clones, over 75% seen once. The sample in question was unsorted PBMCs, obtained 1.5 years after starting antiretroviral therapy. The origin of the receptors is a man aged 18 to 29 with HIV.

The genes are TRBV27 and TRBJ2-1, with TRBD1 identical over 9 bases. The V and J ends lost 3 bases and 4 bases, in that order; junction bases with no gene match: 1. Germline lookup yields CDR1 MNHEY and CDR2 SMNVEV (reference sequence). The CDR3 contains 14 residues. The CDR3: CASSFGTGYNEQFF. In DNA, the CDR3 is TGTGCCAGCAGTTTTGGGACAGGGTACAATGAGCAGTTCTTC.

This clone was seen a few times. This sequence joins TRBV18 and TRBJ2-2; 8 nucleotides agree with TRBD1. The J segment lost 6 bases and the V segment lost 3 bases, leaving 3 bases of the junction unmatched. In germline, CDR1 is KGHSH, CDR2 LQKENI. This CDR3 is 14 amino acids long. The CDR3 loop reads CASSPTTGAGELFF. The CDR3 coding sequence is TGTGCCAGCTCACCGACGACAGGGGCCGGGGAGCTGTTTTTT.

This clone was seen once. V and J are TRBV27 and TRBJ2-7, with 7 positions matching TRBD1. Germline CDR1 is MNHEY and CDR2 is SMNVEV (reference sequence). The CDR3 is 14 residues long. J lost 5 bases, V lost 7 bases, and 11 bases had no gene match. CDR3 sequence: CASKVMTGIDEQYF. Written as DNA, the CDR3 is TGTGCCAGCAAGGTGATGACAGGGATTGACGAGCAGTACTTC.

The chain joins TRBV15 to TRBJ2-3; 8 nucleotides align to TRBD2. This CDR3 is 18 amino acids long. The germline CDR1 and CDR2 sequences are LNHNV and YYDKDF (reference sequence). The V and J ends lost 5 bases and 4 bases, in that order; junction bases with no gene match: 17. DNA of the CDR3: TGTGCCACCAGCGTCCGGGCTCCCTCGGCGGGAGGCTCAGATACGCAGTATTTT. Its protein is CATSVRAPSAGGSDTQYF.

The chain couples TRBV5-1 to TRBJ2-1, with D tentatively TRBD2 (6 bases). V was trimmed by 0 bases and J by 7 bases, leaving 11 bases between them. The CDR3 extends over 14 amino acids. CDR1 is SGHRS, CDR2 YFSETQ, per germline. The CDR3 coding sequence is TGCGCCAGCAGCTTGGGACTAGTAGAAAATGAGCAGTTCTTC. Protein product: CASSLGLVENEQFF.

The gene calls are TRBV5-6 and TRBJ1-5, with D tentatively TRBD1 (5 bases). CDR1 SGHDT and CDR2 YYEEEE come from the germline V gene. V dropped 3 bases and J dropped 0 bases, with 13 bases sitting between them. The CDR3 totals 16 residues. The CDR3 bases are TGTGCCAGCAGCTGGAGGGGAGCCTATAGCAATCAGCCCCAGCATTTT. Its translation: CASSWRGAYSNQPQHF.

This chain connects TRBV30 to TRBJ2-7; D might be TRBD1 or TRBD2, each matching 5 bases. Germline-derived CDR1 and CDR2 are GTSNPN and SVGIG (reference sequence). V lost 6 bases, J lost 0 bases, and 24 bases lay in between. The CDR3 has 17 residues. CDR3 sequence: CACHKLTKWDLSYEQYF. The CDR3 DNA reads as TGTGCCTGCCACAAGTTAACTAAGTGGGACCTCTCCTACGAGCAGTACTTC.

The rearrangement joins TRBV6-5 to TRBJ2-1; 8 nucleotides match TRBD2. Losses at the gene ends were 6 bases for V and 9 bases for J; bases not matched to a gene: 7. The CDR3 runs to 13 residues. Germline-derived CDR1 and CDR2 are MNHEY and SVGAGI. The CDR3 DNA sequence: TGTGCCAGCAGACAGCGGGAGTCTGGTGAGCAGTTCTTC. Protein product: CASRQRESGEQFF.

The V call is TRBV7-2, the J call TRBJ1-5; D is possibly TRBD1 (6 bases). V lost 1 base and J 3 bases, leaving 10 bases between the germline ends. The CDR3 spans 15 residues. Germline CDR1 is SGHTA and CDR2 is FQGNSA. CDR3 DNA: TGTGCCAGCAGCTTAGTACAGGGAATCAATCAGCCCCAGCATTTT. This encodes CASSLVQGINQPQHF.

The V gene is TRBV27, the J gene TRBJ2-6, with D hard to call. There are 15 residues in the CDR3. V shed 6 bases and J shed 0 bases, with 9 bases lying between them. CDR1 and CDR2 from the germline V gene are MNHEY and SMNVEV (reference sequence). In DNA form, the CDR3 reads TGTGCCAGCAGGACTGATCACTCTGGGGCCAACGTCCTGACTTTC. Its translation: CASRTDHSGANVLTF.

This clone was detected once. This chain connects TRBV6-5 to TRBJ2-7; D gene uncertain. Per the germline V gene, CDR1 is MNHEY and CDR2 is SVGAGI. Trimming cost V 4 bases and J 2 bases, with 9 bases left between them. There are 13 residues in the CDR3. CDR3 sequence: CASSLGLAYEQYF. CDR3 nucleotides: TGTGCCAGCAGTTTAGGGCTAGCCTACGAGCAGTACTTC.

V gene TRBV11-2 combines with J gene TRBJ2-7, with 14 bases fitting TRBD2. CDR3 length equals 16 residues. J was trimmed by 4 bases and V by 5 bases; bases with no gene match: 7. Per the germline V gene, CDR1 is SGHAT and CDR2 is FQNNGV. As DNA, the CDR3 is TGTGCCAGCAGCACGGGACTAGCGGGAGCTTTTTACGAGCAGTACTTC. This sequence encodes CASSTGLAGAFYEQYF. Full variable domain (remainder filled in from reference TRBV11-2 and TRBJ2-7): EAGVAQSPRYKIIEKRQSVAFWCNPISGHATLYWYQQILGQGPKLLIQFQNNGVVDDSQLPKDRFSAERLKGVDSTLKIQPAKLEDSAVYLCASSTGLAGAFYEQYFGPGTRLTVT.

V is TRBV19 and J is TRBJ1-1; D unclear. The germline V gene has CDR1 LNHDA and CDR2 SQIVND (reference sequence). This CDR3 is 12 amino acids long. Trimming left V 7 bases short and J 1 base short, with 7 bases between. CDR3 nucleotides: TGTGCCAGTAATTTGGGGAACACTGAAGCTTTCTTT. Translation: CASNLGNTEAFF.

The rearrangement joins TRBV5-1 to TRBJ2-7; 12 bases fit TRBD2. CDR1 SGHRS and CDR2 YFSETQ come from the germline V gene. The trim removed 5 bases at V and 3 bases at J, leaving 12 bases unmatched. The CDR3 is 17 amino acids. In DNA form, the CDR3 reads TGCGCCAGCAGTCGGTCTAGCGGGAGGGCCTGGAACTACGAGCAGTACTTC. Translated: CASSRSSGRAWNYEQYF.

The chain joins TRBV6-5 to TRBJ2-2, with 8 bases that match TRBD2. V shed 2 bases, J shed 1 base, and the junction held 3 bases outside the gene matches. Germline V gene sequence: CDR1 MNHEY, CDR2 SVGAGI. The CDR3 consists of 16 residues. The chain's CDR3 is CASSYGLAGNTGELFF. The CDR3 DNA sequence: TGTGCCAGCAGTTACGGGCTAGCGGGGAACACCGGGGAGCTGTTTTTT.

The V call is TRBV9, the J call TRBJ2-1, with D perhaps given as TRBD1 or TRBD2 (5 bases each). The CDR3 extends over 15 amino acids. Trimming took 7 bases from V and 8 from J, leaving 22 bases between them. Germline V lookup: CDR1 SGDLS, CDR2 YYNGEE. The CDR3 loop reads CASGGELYGIDEQFF. Written as DNA, the CDR3 is TGTGCCAGCGGGGGAGAACTCTACGGAATCGATGAGCAGTTCTTC.

The chain links TRBV4-3 to TRBJ2-3; 8 bases align to TRBD1. The CDR3 has 17 amino acids. The V and J ends lost 1 base and 1 base, in that order; junction bases with no gene match: 7. Germline values: CDR1 LGHNA, CDR2 YSLEER. The CDR3 here is CASSQVRTGQGTDTQYF. The CDR3 coding sequence is TGCGCCAGCAGCCAAGTTCGGACAGGGCAAGGCACAGATACGCAGTATTTT.

Here the CDR3 DNA reads TGCAGCGTTGGACAGGGCGGCCAGCCCCAGCATTTT. It is translated as CSVGQGGQPQHF. The chain combines TRBV29-1 with TRBJ1-5; 7 nucleotides line up with TRBD1. Germline V CDR1 and CDR2: SQVTM, ANQGSEA. The CDR3 runs 12 residues. The trim removed 4 bases at V and 7 bases at J, leaving 4 bases unmatched.

This clone came up a few times. V and J are TRBV18 and TRBJ2-2; D possibly uses TRBD1 or TRBD2 (5 bases each). The V end lost 8 bases, the J end lost 3 bases, and 10 bases lay between the germline ends. Germline assignment: CDR1 KGHSH and CDR2 LQKENI. This CDR3 is built from 13 residues. The DNA of the CDR3 is TGTGCCAGCCAAGGGACCTACACCGGGGAGCTGTTTTTT. This codes for CASQGTYTGELFF.

This clone was seen more than once but under ten times. The same CDR3 also results from other DNA sequences found in this sample. The chain carries TRBV7-2 and TRBJ2-3; a weak D match, TRBD1 (5 bases). V lost 5 bases and J 1 base, leaving 13 bases between the germline ends. The germline V gene has CDR1 SGHTA and CDR2 FQGNSA. There are 15 residues in the CDR3. CDR3 in amino acids: CASSPDSGGTDTQYF. The CDR3, as DNA: TGTGCCAGCAGCCCCGACAGTGGCGGCACAGATACGCAGTATTTT.

The chain couples TRBV5-1 to TRBJ2-3; D uncertain. CDR1 and CDR2 from the germline V gene are SGHRS and YFSETQ. Trimming pared 4 bases from V and 6 bases from J, leaving 12 bases between. This CDR3 is 13 amino acids long. For the CDR3, the DNA is TGCGCCAGCAGCCTGCCAGGTTCCGATACGCAGTATTTT. Protein sequence: CASSLPGSDTQYF.

The chain employs TRBV28 and TRBJ2-3; 7 positions match TRBD2. The CDR3 is 15 amino acids. V trimming: 6 bases; J trimming: 1 base; junction bases outside the gene matches: 7. CDR1 and CDR2 from the germline V gene are MDHEN and SYDVKM. The CDR3 loop reads CASRGRGRGTDTQYF. The CDR3 region has the DNA TGTGCCAGCAGGGGGCGGGGGAGAGGCACAGATACGCAGTATTTT. Using reference TRBV28 and TRBJ2-3 for the parts outside the CDR3, the full variable domain is DVKVTQSSRYLVKRTGEKVFLECVQDMDHENMFWYRQDPGLGLRLIYFSYDVKMKEKGDIPEGYSVSREKKERFSLILESASTNQTSMYLCASRGRGRGTDTQYFGPGTRLTVL.

The rearrangement joins TRBV5-6 to TRBJ1-1; the D gene is possibly TRBD1 (6 bases). The germline V and J ends were trimmed by 0 bases and 6 bases, with 12 bases remaining between them. CDR1 is SGHDT, CDR2 YYEEEE, per germline. This CDR3 has 14 amino acids. The CDR3 spells CASSLGDTKAEAFF. The CDR3 coding sequence is TGTGCCAGCAGCTTGGGGGACACCAAGGCTGAAGCTTTCTTT.

The chain links TRBV7-2 to TRBJ1-1; 10 nucleotides line up with TRBD1. V was clipped by 5 bases and J by 2 bases; unmatched bases: 2. The CDR3 is made up of 14 amino acids. Germline CDR1 and CDR2: SGHTA and FQGNSA. CDR3 coding DNA: TGTGCCAGCAGCCCGACAGGGGGCAACACTGAAGCTTTCTTT. Amino acid sequence: CASSPTGGNTEAFF.

The sample holds one count of this clone. This sequence joins TRBV19 and TRBJ2-7; a possible D gene is TRBD2 (6 bases). The CDR3 is made up of 15 amino acids. The V end was cut by 6 bases, the J end by 7 bases, with 22 bases between. Germline CDR1 reads LNHDA; CDR2 reads SQIVND (reference sequence). CDR3 DNA sequence: TGTGCCAGTAGCGATGGGACGGCGGGATCTCCAGAGCAGTACTTC. It codes for CASSDGTAGSPEQYF.